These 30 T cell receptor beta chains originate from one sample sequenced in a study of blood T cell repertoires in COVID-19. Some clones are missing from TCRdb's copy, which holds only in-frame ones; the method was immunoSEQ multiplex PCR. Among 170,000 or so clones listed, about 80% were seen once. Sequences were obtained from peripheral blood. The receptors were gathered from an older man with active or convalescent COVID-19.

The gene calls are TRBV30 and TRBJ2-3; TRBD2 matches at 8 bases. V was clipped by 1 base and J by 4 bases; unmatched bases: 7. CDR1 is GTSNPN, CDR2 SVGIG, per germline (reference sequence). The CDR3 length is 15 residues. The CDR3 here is CAWSGGGRLADTQYF. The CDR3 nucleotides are TGTGCCTGGAGTGGGGGCGGGAGGTTAGCAGATACGCAGTATTTT.

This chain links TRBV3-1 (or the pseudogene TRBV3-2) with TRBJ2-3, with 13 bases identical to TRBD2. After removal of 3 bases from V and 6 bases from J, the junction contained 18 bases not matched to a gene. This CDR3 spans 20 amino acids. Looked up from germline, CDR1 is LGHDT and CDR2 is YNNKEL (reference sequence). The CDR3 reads CASSHRTSGGRPEPRDTQYF. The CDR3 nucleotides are TGTGCCAGCAGCCACCGGACTAGCGGGGGTAGACCAGAGCCTCGGGATACGCAGTATTTT.

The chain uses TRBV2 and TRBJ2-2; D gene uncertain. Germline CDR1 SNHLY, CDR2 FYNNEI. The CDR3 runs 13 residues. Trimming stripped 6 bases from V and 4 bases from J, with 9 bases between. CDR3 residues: CASSQLVTGELFF. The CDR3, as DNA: TGTGCCAGCAGCCAACTTGTCACCGGGGAGCTGTTTTTT.

In nucleotides, the CDR3 is TGTGCCAGCAGCCGGGACAGGGGTTTGGATGAGCAGTTCTTC. Amino acids: CASSRDRGLDEQFF. The gene calls are TRBV2 and TRBJ2-1, with TRBD1 identical over 10 bases. Germline V gives CDR1 SNHLY, CDR2 FYNNEI. V lost 6 bases, J lost 8 bases, and 7 bases stayed unmatched. The CDR3 runs to 14 residues. Variable domain in full (rest from reference TRBV2 and TRBJ2-1): EPEVTQTPSHQVTQMGQEVILRCVPISNHLYFYWYRQILGQKVEFLVSFYNNEISEKSEIFDDQFSVERPDGSNFTLKIRSTKLEDSAMYFCASSRDRGLDEQFFGPGTRLTVL.

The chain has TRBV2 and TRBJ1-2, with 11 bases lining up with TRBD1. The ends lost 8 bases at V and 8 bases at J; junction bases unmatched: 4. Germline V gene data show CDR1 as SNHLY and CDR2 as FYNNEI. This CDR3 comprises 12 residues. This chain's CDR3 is CASGTGGLGYTF. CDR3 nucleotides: TGTGCCAGCGGGACAGGGGGTTTGGGCTACACCTTC.

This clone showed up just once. The CDR3 spells CSASPFGMEETQYF. The CDR3 nucleotides read TGCAGTGCTAGTCCCTTTGGAATGGAGGAGACCCAGTACTTC. The chain couples TRBV20-1 to TRBJ2-5; the D is unclear. Germline-derived CDR1 and CDR2 are DFQATT and SNEGSKA (reference sequence). V shed 3 bases and J shed 5 bases, with 16 bases lying between them. The CDR3 extends over 14 amino acids.

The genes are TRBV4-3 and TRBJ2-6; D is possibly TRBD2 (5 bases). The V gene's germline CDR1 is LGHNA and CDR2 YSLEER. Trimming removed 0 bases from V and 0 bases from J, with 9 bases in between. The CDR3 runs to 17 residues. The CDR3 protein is CASSQERDSSGANVLTF. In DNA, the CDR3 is TGCGCCAGCAGCCAAGAGAGGGATAGCTCTGGGGCCAACGTCCTGACTTTC.

This CDR3 reads CASSLAEPNTGELFF. In DNA, the CDR3 is TGTGCCAGCTCCTTAGCGGAGCCGAACACCGGGGAGCTGTTTTTT. V and J are TRBV18 and TRBJ2-2; D may be TRBD2 (6 bases). Trimming stripped 6 bases from V and 0 bases from J, with 11 bases between. The CDR3 spans 15 residues. Germline CDR1 and CDR2: KGHSH and LQKENI.

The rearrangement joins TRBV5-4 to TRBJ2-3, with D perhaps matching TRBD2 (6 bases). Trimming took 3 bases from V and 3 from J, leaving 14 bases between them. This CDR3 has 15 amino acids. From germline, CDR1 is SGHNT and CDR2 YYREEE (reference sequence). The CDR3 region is CASSSGTQLTDTQYF. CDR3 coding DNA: TGTGCCAGCAGCTCAGGGACTCAATTAACAGATACGCAGTATTTT.

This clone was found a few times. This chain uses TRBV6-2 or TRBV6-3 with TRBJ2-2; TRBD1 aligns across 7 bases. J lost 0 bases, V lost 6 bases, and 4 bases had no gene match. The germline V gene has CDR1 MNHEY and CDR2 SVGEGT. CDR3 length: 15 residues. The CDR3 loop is CASSWTGTNTGELFF. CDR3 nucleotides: TGTGCCAGCAGCTGGACAGGAACGAACACCGGGGAGCTGTTTTTT.

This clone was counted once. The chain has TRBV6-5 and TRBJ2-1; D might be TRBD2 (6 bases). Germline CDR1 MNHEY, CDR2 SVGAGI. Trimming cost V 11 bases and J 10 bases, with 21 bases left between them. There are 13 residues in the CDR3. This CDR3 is CAPPSGGPHEQFF. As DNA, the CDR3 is TGTGCCCCCCCCTCCGGGGGTCCCCACGAGCAGTTCTTC.

The CDR3 sequence: CASSQMVGGGQPQHF. As DNA, the CDR3 is TGCGCCAGCAGCCAAATGGTCGGGGGGGGCCAGCCCCAGCATTTT. The chain combines TRBV4-1 with TRBJ1-5; D is perhaps TRBD1 (6 bases). The CDR3 runs to 15 residues. Per germline, CDR1 MGHRA and CDR2 YSYEKL. The V end was cut by 2 bases, the J end by 7 bases, with 15 bases between.

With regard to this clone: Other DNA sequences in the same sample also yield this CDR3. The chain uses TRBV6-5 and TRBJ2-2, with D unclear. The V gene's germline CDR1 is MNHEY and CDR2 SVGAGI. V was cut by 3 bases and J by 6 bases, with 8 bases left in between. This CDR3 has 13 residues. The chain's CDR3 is CASSYTSAGELFF. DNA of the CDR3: TGTGCCAGCAGTTATACGTCGGCCGGGGAGCTGTTTTTT.

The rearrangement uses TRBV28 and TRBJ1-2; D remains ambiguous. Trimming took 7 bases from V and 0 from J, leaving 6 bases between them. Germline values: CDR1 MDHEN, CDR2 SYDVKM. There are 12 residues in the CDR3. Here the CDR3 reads CASTTANYGYTF. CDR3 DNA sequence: TGTGCCAGCACCACAGCTAACTATGGCTACACCTTC.

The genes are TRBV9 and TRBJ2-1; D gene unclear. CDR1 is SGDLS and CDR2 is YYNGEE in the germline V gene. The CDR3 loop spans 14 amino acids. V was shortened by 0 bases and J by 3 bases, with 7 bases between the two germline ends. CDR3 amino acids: CASSVVSVYNEQFF. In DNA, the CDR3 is TGTGCCAGCAGCGTAGTTTCCGTCTACAATGAGCAGTTCTTC.

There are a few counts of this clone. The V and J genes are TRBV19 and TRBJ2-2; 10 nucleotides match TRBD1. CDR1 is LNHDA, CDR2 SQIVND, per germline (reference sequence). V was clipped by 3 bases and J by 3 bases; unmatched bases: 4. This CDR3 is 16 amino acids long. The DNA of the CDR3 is TGTGCCAGTAGTATGGGACAGGGGAGTCACACCGGGGAGCTGTTTTTT. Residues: CASSMGQGSHTGELFF.

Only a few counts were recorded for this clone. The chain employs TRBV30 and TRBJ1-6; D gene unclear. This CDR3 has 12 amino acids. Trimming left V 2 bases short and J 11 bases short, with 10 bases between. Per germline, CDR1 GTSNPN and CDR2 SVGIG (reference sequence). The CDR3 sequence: CAWSQDTPPLHF. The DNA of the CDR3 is TGTGCCTGGAGTCAAGATACTCCACCCCTCCACTTT.

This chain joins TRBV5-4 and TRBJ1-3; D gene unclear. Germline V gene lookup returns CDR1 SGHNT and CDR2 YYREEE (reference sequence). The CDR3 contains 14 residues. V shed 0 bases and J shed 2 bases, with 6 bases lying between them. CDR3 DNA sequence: TGTGCCAGCAGCTTGGGGCTGACTGGAAACACCATATATTTT. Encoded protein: CASSLGLTGNTIYF.

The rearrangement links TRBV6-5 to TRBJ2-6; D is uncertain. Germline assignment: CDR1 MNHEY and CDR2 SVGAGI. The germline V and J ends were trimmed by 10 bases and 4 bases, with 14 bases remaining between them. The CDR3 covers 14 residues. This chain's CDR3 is CATKLKPGANVLTF. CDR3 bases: TGTGCCACAAAACTAAAGCCCGGGGCCAACGTCCTGACTTTC.

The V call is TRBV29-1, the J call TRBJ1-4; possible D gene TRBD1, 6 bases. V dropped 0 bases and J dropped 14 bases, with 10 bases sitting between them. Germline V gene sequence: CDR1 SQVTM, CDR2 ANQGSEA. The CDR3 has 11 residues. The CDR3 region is CSVEEGGALFF. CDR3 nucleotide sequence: TGCAGCGTTGAAGAGGGGGGGGCCCTGTTTTTT.

The CDR3 DNA is TGTGCCTGGAGTCCACAGGGCTACACTGAAGCTTTCTTT. This gives the protein CAWSPQGYTEAFF. The chain recombines TRBV30 with TRBJ1-1; D perhaps matches TRBD1 (6 bases). Germline values: CDR1 GTSNPN, CDR2 SVGIG (reference sequence). This CDR3 contains 13 residues. The germline V and J ends were trimmed by 2 bases and 3 bases, with 10 bases remaining between them.

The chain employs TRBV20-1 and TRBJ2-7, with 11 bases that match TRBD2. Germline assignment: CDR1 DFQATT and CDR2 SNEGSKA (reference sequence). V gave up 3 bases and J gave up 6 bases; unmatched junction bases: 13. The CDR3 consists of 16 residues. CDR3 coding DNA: TGCAGTGCTAGTGGGCTAGCGGGAGGAAAGGGGCTCGAGCAGTACTTC. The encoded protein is CSASGLAGGKGLEQYF.

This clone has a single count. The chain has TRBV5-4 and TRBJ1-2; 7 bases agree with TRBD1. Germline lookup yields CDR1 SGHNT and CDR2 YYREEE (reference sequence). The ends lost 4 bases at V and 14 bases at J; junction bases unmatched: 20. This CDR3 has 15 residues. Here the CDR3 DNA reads TGTGCCAGCAGCCCCGGGACAGAGGGGTACGAAGTGATAACCTTC. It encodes CASSPGTEGYEVITF.

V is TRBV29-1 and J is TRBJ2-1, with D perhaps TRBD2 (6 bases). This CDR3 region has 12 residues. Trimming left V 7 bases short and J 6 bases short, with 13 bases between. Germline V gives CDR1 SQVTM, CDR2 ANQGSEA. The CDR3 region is CSAGYGGNEQFF. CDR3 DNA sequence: TGCAGCGCGGGCTACGGGGGCAATGAGCAGTTCTTC.

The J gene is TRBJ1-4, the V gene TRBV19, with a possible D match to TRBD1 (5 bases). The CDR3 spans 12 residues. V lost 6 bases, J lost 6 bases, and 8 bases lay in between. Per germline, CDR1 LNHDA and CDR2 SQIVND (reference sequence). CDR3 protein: CASSPGDEKLFF. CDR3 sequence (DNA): TGTGCCAGTAGCCCGGGGGATGAAAAACTGTTTTTT.

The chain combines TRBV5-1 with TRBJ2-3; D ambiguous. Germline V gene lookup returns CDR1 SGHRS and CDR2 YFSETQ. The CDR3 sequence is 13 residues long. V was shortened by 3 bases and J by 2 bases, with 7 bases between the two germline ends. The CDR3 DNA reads TGCGCCAGCAGCTCCGTCCCCACAGATACGCAGTATTTT. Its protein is CASSSVPTDTQYF.

CDR3 region: CASSPQGLAGGSSSYNEQFF. In nucleotides, the CDR3 is TGTGCCAGCAGCCCTCAGGGACTAGCGGGGGGGAGTAGCTCCTACAATGAGCAGTTCTTC. The V gene is TRBV3-1 (or the pseudogene TRBV3-2), the J gene TRBJ2-1; 16 bases fit TRBD2. V dropped 4 bases and J dropped 0; count of bases not matched to a gene: 9. CDR1 is LGHDT and CDR2 is YNNKEL in the germline V gene (reference sequence). This CDR3 has 20 residues.

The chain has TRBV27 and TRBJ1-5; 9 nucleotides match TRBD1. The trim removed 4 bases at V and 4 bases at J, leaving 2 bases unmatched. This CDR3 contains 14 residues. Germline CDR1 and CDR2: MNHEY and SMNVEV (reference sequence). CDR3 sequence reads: CASSSQGANQPQHF. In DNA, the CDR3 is TGTGCCAGCAGTTCACAGGGGGCAAATCAGCCCCAGCATTTT.

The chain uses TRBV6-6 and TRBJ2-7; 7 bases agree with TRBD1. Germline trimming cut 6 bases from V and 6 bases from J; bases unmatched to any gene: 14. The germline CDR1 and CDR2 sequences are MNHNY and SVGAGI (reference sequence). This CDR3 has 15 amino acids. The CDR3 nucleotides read TGTGCCAGCAGCCTAGGGGACCGGGACAGTCGCGAGCAGTACTTC. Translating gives CASSLGDRDSREQYF.

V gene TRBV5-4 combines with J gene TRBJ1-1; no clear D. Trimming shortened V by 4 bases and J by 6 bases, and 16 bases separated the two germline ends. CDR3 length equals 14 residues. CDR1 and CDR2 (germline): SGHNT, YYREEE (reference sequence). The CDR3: CASSREVKGAEAFF. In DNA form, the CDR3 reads TGTGCCAGCAGCCGAGAGGTCAAAGGCGCTGAAGCTTTCTTT.